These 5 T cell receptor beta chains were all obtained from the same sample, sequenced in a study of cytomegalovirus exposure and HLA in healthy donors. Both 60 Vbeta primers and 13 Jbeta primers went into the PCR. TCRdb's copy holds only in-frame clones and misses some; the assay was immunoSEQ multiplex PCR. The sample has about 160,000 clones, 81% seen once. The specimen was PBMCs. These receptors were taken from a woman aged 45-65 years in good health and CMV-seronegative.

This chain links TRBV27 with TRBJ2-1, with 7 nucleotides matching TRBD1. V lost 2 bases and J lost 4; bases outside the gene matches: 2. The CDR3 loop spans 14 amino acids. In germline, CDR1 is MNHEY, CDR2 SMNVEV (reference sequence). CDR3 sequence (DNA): TGTGCCAGCAGTTTAGGGACAGATTACAATGAGCAGTTCTTC. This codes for CASSLGTDYNEQFF.

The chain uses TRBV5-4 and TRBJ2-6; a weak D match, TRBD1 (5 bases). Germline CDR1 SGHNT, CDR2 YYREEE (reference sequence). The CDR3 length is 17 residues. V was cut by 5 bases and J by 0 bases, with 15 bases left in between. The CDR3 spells CASSATDSSSGANVLTF. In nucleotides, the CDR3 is TGTGCCAGCAGTGCGACAGACTCCTCCTCTGGGGCCAACGTCCTGACTTTC.

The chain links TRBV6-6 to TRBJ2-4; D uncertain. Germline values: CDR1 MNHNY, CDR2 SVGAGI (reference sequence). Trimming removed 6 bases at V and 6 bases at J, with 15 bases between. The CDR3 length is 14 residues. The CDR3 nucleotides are TGTGCCAGCAGGACGCTCTCAGGTTCAAACATTCAGTACTTC. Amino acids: CASRTLSGSNIQYF.

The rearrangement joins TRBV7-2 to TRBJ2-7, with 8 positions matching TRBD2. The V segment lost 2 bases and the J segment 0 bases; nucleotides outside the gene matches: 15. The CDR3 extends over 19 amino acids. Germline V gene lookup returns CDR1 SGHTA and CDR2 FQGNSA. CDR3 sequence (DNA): TGTGCCAGCAGCTTACAGAAGGGGTCAATAGCGGGGCACTCCTACGAGCAGTACTTC. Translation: CASSLQKGSIAGHSYEQYF.

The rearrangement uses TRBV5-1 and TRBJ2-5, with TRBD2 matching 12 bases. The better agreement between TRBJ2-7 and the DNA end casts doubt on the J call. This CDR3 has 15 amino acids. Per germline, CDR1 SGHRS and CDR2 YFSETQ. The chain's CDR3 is CASSFGLAGNNEQYF. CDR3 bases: TGCGCCAGCAGCTTCGGACTAGCGGGAAATAACGAGCAGTACTTC.